The clone carrying this T cell receptor beta chain has just a few counts. Its antigen is unknown. The sample comes from a study of T cell repertoires in cytomegalovirus infection. MiXCR, applied by TCRdb to the reads, yields one record per CDR3 protein. The data contain around 900,000 distinct CDR3 sequences, about a third of them singletons. Per germline, CDR1 SEHNR and CDR2 FQNEAQ (reference sequence). The CDR3 spans 16 residues. V was clipped by 5 bases and J by 4 bases, with 20 bases between them. The source was cultured CD8+ T cells from PBMCs, collected from culture after CMV antigen stimulation. The clonotype was recovered from a human donor in good health (CMV status not recorded). Some clones in this sample may be carry-over from other donors' samples. This sequence joins TRBV7-9 and TRBJ2-5, with D possibly matching TRBD2 (5 bases). CDR3 coding DNA: TGTGCCAGCAGCGCCTGGGTGGCGGGTCTTGGAGAGACCCAGTACTTC. It encodes CASSAWVAGLGETQYF.